Below, one T cell receptor (beta chain) is given with its context. Its target antigen remains unknown. The sample holds no much larger clone one base away, and base qualities are not on file. This sample's treatment or condition label indicates: allogeneic hematopoietic cell transplantation with graft depleted of TCRalphabeta T cells and CD19 B cells. Transplant recipients were children who received TCRalphabeta/CD19-depleted allogeneic hematopoietic cell grafts. Inclusive of the bounding cysteine and phenylalanine, the CDR3 is 13 residues long. Only CDR3 DNA is held: 39 bases, read in frame from base 1. The trim is 6 bases for V and 5 bases for J, with a gap of 16 bases between the germline ends. The CDR1 and CDR2 encoded by the germline V gene (reference sequence) are DFQATT and SNEGSKA. The data were obtained in a study of T-cell reconstitution after alpha-beta-depleted transplantation in children (dated by TCRdb to about 2016). Some background on the complete study: T-cell immune reconstitution after TCRalphabeta/CD19-depleted allogeneic hematopoietic cell transplantation in children was quantitatively tracked in the study by means of TCR repertoire profiling. Points the paper makes about the study in general: Apparently early alphabetaT-cell count recovery about two months after transplant reportedly relied on only several hundred rapidly expanded clones derived from non-depleted graft cells. In some patients, the high TCRbeta diversity seen at day 60 was put down to recipient T cells and intrathymic progenitors that had survived conditioning. Over the following months the frequencies of hyperexpanded clones went down, and after one year T-cell counts and TCRbeta diversity were mostly credited to newly produced T cells.

To prepare the library, PCR was applied. The reads were generated on an Illumina HiSeq 2500. TCR library preparation used molecular barcoding, with unique molecular identifiers applied to normalize quantification of the TCRbeta repertoire. TCRdb ran its own pipeline on the public reads, namely fastp trimming at Q25 and MiXCR clone calling, and kept in-frame beta chains. All rows with the same CDR3 protein become a single entry with the most common DNA and genes. This sample lists hundreds of thousands of distinct CDR3 sequences; under 25% were detected once. The ten largest clones take up 12% to 15% of the sample.

The TCR comes from a boy younger than two who had a stem cell transplant for acute myeloid leukemia, so the T cells may come from the graft donor. Recombination linked TRBV20-1 to TRBJ2-5; a confident D gene designation cannot be given. Sample: PBMCs, mostly from graft donor cells, taken 360 days after TCRalphabeta/CD19-depleted stem cell transplant. CDR3 reads: CSATTRGVETQYF. The sequence in DNA is TGCAGTGCAACGACTCGAGGAGTGGAGACCCAGTACTTC.